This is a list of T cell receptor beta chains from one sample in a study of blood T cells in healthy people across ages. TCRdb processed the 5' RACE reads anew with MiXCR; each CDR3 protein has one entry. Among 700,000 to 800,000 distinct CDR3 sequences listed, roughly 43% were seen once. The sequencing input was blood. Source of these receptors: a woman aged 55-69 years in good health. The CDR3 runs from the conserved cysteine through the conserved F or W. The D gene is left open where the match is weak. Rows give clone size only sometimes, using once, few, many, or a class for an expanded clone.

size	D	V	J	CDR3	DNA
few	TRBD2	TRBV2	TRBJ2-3	CASSAASGGSDTQYF	TGTGCCAGCAGTGCGGCTAGCGGGGGTTCCGATACGCAGTATTTT
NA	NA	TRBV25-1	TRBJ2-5	CASIGGKKRAQYF	TGTGCCAGCATTGGGGGAAAAAAGAGGGCCCAGTACTTC
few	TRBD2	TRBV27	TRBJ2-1	CASSQPLAGAYNEQFF	TGTGCCAGCAGCCAGCCACTAGCGGGAGCCTACAATGAGCAGTTCTTC
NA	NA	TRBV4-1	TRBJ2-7	CASSQEGLYDEQYF	TGCGCCAGCAGCCAAGAGGGTCTATATGACGAGCAGTACTTC
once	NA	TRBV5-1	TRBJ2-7	CASSPRRDGALSYEQYF	TGCGCCAGCAGCCCCAGGAGGGACGGGGCCCTCTCCTACGAGCAGTACTTC
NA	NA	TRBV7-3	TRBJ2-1	CASSTTSSNEQFF	TGTGCCAGCAGCACGACTAGTTCCAATGAGCAGTTCTTC
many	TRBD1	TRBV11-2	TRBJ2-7	CASSFDRGFYEQYF	TGTGCCAGCAGCTTCGACAGGGGGTTCTACGAGCAGTACTTC
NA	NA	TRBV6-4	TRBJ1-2	CARSHKGRTYGYTF	TGTGCCAGGTCCCACAAAGGACGGACCTATGGCTACACCTTC
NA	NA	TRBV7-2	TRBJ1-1	CASSPVTEGLAFF	TGTGCCAGCAGCCCCGTGACAGAGGGATTGGCTTTCTTT
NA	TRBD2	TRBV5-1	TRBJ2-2	CASSLEWLAGDTGELFF	TGCGCCAGCAGCTTGGAATGGCTAGCGGGGGACACCGGGGAGCTGTTTTTT
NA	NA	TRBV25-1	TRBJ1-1	CASTPDRLTEAFF	TGTGCCAGCACCCCGGACAGACTCACTGAAGCTTTCTTT
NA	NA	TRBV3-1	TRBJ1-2	CASSQDLGGDGYTF	TGTGCCAGCAGCCAAGATTTAGGGGGTGATGGCTACACCTTC
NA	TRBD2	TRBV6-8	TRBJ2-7	CASLGTSGGLSYEQYF	TGTGCCAGCCTTGGGACTAGCGGGGGCCTCTCCTACGAGCAGTACTTC
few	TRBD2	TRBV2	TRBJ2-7	CASLAGTYEQYF	TGTGCCAGCCTAGCGGGCACCTACGAGCAGTACTTC
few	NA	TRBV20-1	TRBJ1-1	CSAQDIPEAFF	TGCAGTGCGCAGGACATTCCTGAAGCTTTCTTT
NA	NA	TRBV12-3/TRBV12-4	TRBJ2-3	CASSWGRADTQYF	TGTGCCAGCAGTTGGGGTAGGGCAGATACGCAGTATTTT
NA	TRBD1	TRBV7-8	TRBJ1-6	CTSSLGTGSNSPLHF	TGTACCAGCAGCTTAGGGACAGGCTCCAATTCACCCCTCCACTTT
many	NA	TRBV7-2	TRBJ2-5	CASSSSTRETQYF	TGTGCCAGCAGCTCCTCGACGAGAGAGACCCAGTACTTC
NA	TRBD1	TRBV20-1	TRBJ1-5	CSASLNSGGSQPQHF	TGCAGTGCTAGTCTAAATTCAGGGGGATCTCAGCCCCAGCATTTT
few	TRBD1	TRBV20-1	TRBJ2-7	CSADLKGGGCEQYF	TGCAGTGCCGACCTTAAAGGGGGCGGCTGCGAGCAGTACTTC
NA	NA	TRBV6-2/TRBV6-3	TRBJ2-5	CASSKGLASTQETQYF	TGTGCCAGCAGTAAGGGCCTAGCATCAACACAAGAGACCCAGTACTTC
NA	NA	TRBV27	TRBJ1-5	CASSSGQINQPQHF	TGTGCCAGCAGTTCCGGACAGATAAATCAGCCCCAGCATTTT
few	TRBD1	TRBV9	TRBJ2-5	CASSVTARGQETQYF	TGTGCCAGCAGCGTAACGGCCAGGGGGCAAGAGACCCAGTACTTC
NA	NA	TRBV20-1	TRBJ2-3	CSARTRDTQYF	TGCAGTGCTAGAACTCGAGATACGCAGTATTTT
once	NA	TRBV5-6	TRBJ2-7	CASSSLGGQYF	TGTGCCAGCAGCTCCTTGGGGGGGCAGTACTTC
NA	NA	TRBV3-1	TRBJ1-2	CASSQEFGRDGYTF	TGTGCCAGCAGCCAAGAGTTTGGGAGGGACGGCTACACCTTC
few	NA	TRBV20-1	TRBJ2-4	CSARVARLAKNIQYF	TGCAGTGCTAGAGTGGCCAGATTAGCCAAAAACATTCAGTACTTC
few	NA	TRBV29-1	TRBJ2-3	CSVRTDTDTQYF	TGCAGCGTGAGGACAGACACAGATACGCAGTATTTT
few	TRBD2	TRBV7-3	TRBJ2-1	CASSASPTSGAEQFF	TGTGCCAGCAGCGCTTCCCCGACTAGCGGGGCAGAGCAGTTCTTC
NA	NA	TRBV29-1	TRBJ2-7	CSATRDLLSYEQYF	TGCAGCGCAACACGCGACCTACTCTCCTACGAGCAGTACTTC
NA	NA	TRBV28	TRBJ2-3	CASSRGADTSGTDTQYF	TGTGCCAGCAGTCGAGGGGCGGACACATCCGGCACAGATACGCAGTATTTT
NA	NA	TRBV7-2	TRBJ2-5	CASSLNSGEKGTQYF	TGTGCCAGCAGCTTAAATAGCGGAGAAAAAGGGACCCAGTACTTC
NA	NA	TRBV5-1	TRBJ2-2	CASSWRENTGELFF	TGCGCCAGCAGCTGGCGGGAAAACACCGGGGAGCTGTTTTTT
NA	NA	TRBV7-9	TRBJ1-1	CASSRREGVNTEAFF	TGTGCCAGCAGTCGCAGGGAGGGCGTGAACACTGAAGCTTTCTTT
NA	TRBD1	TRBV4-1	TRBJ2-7	CASSQRQGESWEQYF	TGCGCCAGCAGCCAGAGACAGGGCGAATCATGGGAGCAGTACTTC
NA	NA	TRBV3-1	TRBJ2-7	CASSHRDQVPYEQYF	TGTGCCAGCAGTCACCGGGACCAGGTTCCGTACGAGCAGTACTTC
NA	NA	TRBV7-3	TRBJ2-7	CASSLKVPYEQYF	TGTGCCAGCAGCTTAAAGGTGCCCTACGAGCAGTACTTC
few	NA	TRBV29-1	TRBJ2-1	CSVEVGVGYNEQFF	TGCAGCGTTGAGGTCGGGGTTGGCTACAATGAGCAGTTCTTC
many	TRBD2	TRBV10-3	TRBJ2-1	CAISEASGTYNEQFF	TGTGCCATCAGTGAAGCTAGCGGGACCTACAATGAGCAGTTCTTC
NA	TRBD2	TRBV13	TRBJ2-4	CASRTSEGRNIQYF	TGTGCCAGCAGGACTAGCGAGGGGAGAAACATTCAGTACTTC
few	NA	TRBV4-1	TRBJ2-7	CASSRKDGLAREQYF	TGCGCCAGCAGCCGGAAGGATGGCCTCGCACGCGAGCAGTACTTC